This note documents a single TCR beta chain sequence. Its antigen is currently unknown. This record comes from a study of cytomegalovirus exposure and HLA in healthy donors. At sampling all donors were nominally healthy, likely with unrecorded immune exposures. The PCR made use of 60 Vbeta and 13 Jbeta primers. This table comes from immunoSEQ multiplex PCR, and its TCRdb copy is limited to in-frame clones, with some not included. The sample lists under 150,000 clones, 73% occurring once. Points from the study as a whole: Excluded were some V segments that proved indistinguishable, including TRBV6-2 and TRBV6-3. No immune exposure information besides CMV serostatus was available. The authors later found TCR association rates varying by HLA locus, with DRB1 most and HLA-C fewest.

V dropped 5 bases and J dropped 3 bases, with 7 bases sitting between them. Germline loops: CDR1 DFQATT, CDR2 SNEGSKA (reference sequence). CDR3 length: 11 residues. The chain links TRBV20-1 to TRBJ1-1; D is unclear. Source material: PBMCs. The TCR originated in a human donor in good health. The CDR3 is CSAHSHTEAFF. The CDR3 DNA reads as TGCAGTGCTCACTCTCACACTGAAGCTTTCTTT.